Listed below are T cell receptor beta chains from one sample, sequenced in a study of cytomegalovirus exposure and HLA in healthy donors. TCRdb's table, derived via immunoSEQ multiplex PCR, lists solely in-frame clones and lacks some. The sample consists of around 150,000 clones, 75% to 80% of them appearing once. Sample: PBMCs. The receptor source for this set is a woman between 50 and 59 years old in good health and CMV-seropositive. Each CDR3 is given with its conserved first and last residue. The D gene is left open where the match is weak. Only some rows state a clone size, as once, few, many or a class for expanded clones.

v_call	j_call	clone_size	d_call	cdr3_aa	cdr3_nt
TRBV2	TRBJ2-4	NA	TRBD1	CASSRPYDRDGNIQYF	TGTGCCAGCAGCCGACCCTACGACAGGGATGGGAACATTCAGTACTTC
TRBV4-1	TRBJ1-1	NA	NA	CASSLNPQNTEAFF	TGCGCCAGCAGCCTCAACCCACAGAACACTGAAGCTTTCTTT
TRBV5-8	TRBJ1-1	few	NA	CASSFSKTVMNTEAFF	TGTGCCAGCAGCTTTTCAAAAACGGTAATGAACACTGAAGCTTTCTTT
TRBV6-6	TRBJ1-4	few	TRBD1	CASSTGQINEKLFF	TGTGCCAGCAGTACGGGACAGATTAATGAAAAACTGTTTTTT
TRBV5-4	TRBJ2-3	NA	NA	CASSSRTSTDTQYF	TGTGCCAGCAGCTCCAGGACTAGCACAGATACGCAGTATTTT
TRBV10-3	TRBJ2-1	NA	TRBD2	CAMAGGSGRSYNEQFF	TGTGCCATGGCCGGGGGTAGCGGGAGGTCCTACAATGAGCAGTTCTTC
TRBV18	TRBJ1-1	NA	TRBD1	CASSPRTGASTEAFF	TGTGCCAGCTCACCACGGACAGGGGCGAGCACTGAAGCTTTCTTT
TRBV30	TRBJ1-5	few	NA	CAFTLGGGGNQPQHF	TGTGCCTTCACCCTAGGGGGGGGCGGCAATCAGCCCCAGCATTTT
TRBV5-1	TRBJ2-1	NA	NA	CASSLLAGANNEQFF	TGCGCCAGCAGCTTGCTTGCGGGGGCCAACAATGAGCAGTTCTTC
TRBV19	TRBJ1-2	NA	TRBD1	CASSIDLDRGGGYTF	TGTGCCAGTAGTATAGACTTGGACAGGGGCGGAGGCTACACCTTC
TRBV5-6	TRBJ1-1	NA	NA	CASSSGVTEAFF	TGTGCCAGCAGCTCAGGGGTCACTGAAGCTTTCTTT
TRBV7-2	TRBJ2-7	NA	TRBD2	CASSLASSGRLHEQYF	TGTGCCAGCAGCTTAGCGTCTAGCGGGAGGTTGCACGAGCAGTACTTC
TRBV4-3	TRBJ1-3	NA	NA	CASSQDGGSGYTIYF	TGCGCCAGCAGCCAAGATGGAGGGAGCGGGTACACCATATATTTT
TRBV5-4	TRBJ2-5	NA	NA	CASSLRLAQETQYF	TGTGCCAGCAGCTTGCGGTTAGCCCAAGAGACCCAGTACTTC
TRBV10-2	TRBJ2-7	few	TRBD1	CASSEPHRTGSYEQYF	TGCGCCAGCAGTGAGCCGCACAGGACAGGCTCCTACGAGCAGTACTTC
TRBV7-9	TRBJ2-6	NA	TRBD1	CASSPSWDRATGANVLTF	TGTGCCAGCAGTCCAAGTTGGGACAGGGCTACAGGGGCCAACGTCCTGACTTTC
TRBV18	TRBJ2-1	few	TRBD1	CASSPRTGGNEQFF	TGTGCCAGCTCACCCCGGACAGGGGGCAATGAGCAGTTCTTC
TRBV28	TRBJ2-6	NA	NA	CASSLTSGANVLTF	TGTGCCAGCAGCCTAACCTCTGGGGCCAACGTCCTGACTTTC
TRBV7-9	TRBJ2-5	NA	TRBD2	CASSQGSGSGQETQYF	TGTGCCAGCAGCCAGGGTAGCGGGAGCGGCCAAGAGACCCAGTACTTC
TRBV7-6	TRBJ1-3	few	TRBD1	CASSPDRVFAIYF	TGTGCCAGCAGCCCGGACAGGGTCTTCGCCATATATTTT
TRBV7-9	TRBJ1-1	once	NA	CASSSRTYQGF	TGTGCCAGCAGCTCGAGGACCTACCAGGGCTTT
TRBV2	TRBJ1-2	NA	NA	CASRAGAEGYTF	TGTGCCAGCAGAGCAGGGGCGGAGGGCTACACCTTC
TRBV5-1	TRBJ1-1	NA	NA	CASSYTGIEAFF	TGCGCCAGCAGCTACACAGGGATTGAAGCTTTCTTT
TRBV10-1	TRBJ2-3	few	TRBD2	CASSDSGKASDTQYF	TGCGCCAGCAGTGACAGCGGGAAGGCTTCGGATACGCAGTATTTT
TRBV7-2	TRBJ2-5	few	TRBD2	CASSSIREGLGETQYF	TGTGCCAGCAGCTCCATCCGGGAGGGCCTTGGGGAGACCCAGTACTTC
TRBV5-6	TRBJ2-7	NA	TRBD2	CASSSPSGDYFSYEQYF	TGTGCCAGCAGCTCACCTAGCGGGGATTACTTCTCCTACGAGCAGTACTTC
TRBV5-1	TRBJ2-5	NA	NA	CASSLTGKGRETQYF	TGCGCCAGCAGCTTGACGGGTAAAGGGAGGGAGACCCAGTACTTC
TRBV18	TRBJ1-1	NA	NA	CASSGGFGATEAFF	TGTGCCAGCTCAGGCGGCTTTGGGGCCACTGAAGCTTTCTTT
TRBV2	TRBJ1-5	NA	TRBD1	CASSQDRGPNQPQHF	TGTGCCAGCAGCCAAGACAGGGGCCCTAATCAGCCCCAGCATTTT
TRBV2	TRBJ1-4	few	NA	CASSENQGNEKLFF	TGTGCCAGCAGTGAAAACCAGGGGAATGAAAAACTGTTTTTT
TRBV7-9	TRBJ2-7	NA	NA	CASSPVASPYEQYF	TGTGCCAGCAGCCCAGTGGCATCGCCCTACGAGCAGTACTTC